These 27 T cell receptor beta chains came from one sample sequenced in a study of blood T cell repertoires in COVID-19. TCRdb keeps only in-frame clones here, not all; method: immunoSEQ multiplex PCR. The sample has roughly 100,000 clones; 84% are singletons. Sequenced input: peripheral blood. These TCRs come from a human donor in a cohort sampled during active or convalescent COVID-19.

This sequence joins TRBV18 and TRBJ2-7; no reliable D call. CDR3 length equals 13 residues. V was trimmed by 3 bases and J by 0 bases, leaving 6 bases between them. CDR1 KGHSH and CDR2 LQKENI come from the germline V gene. CDR3 amino acids: CASSPPSSYEQYF. The CDR3 DNA reads TGTGCCAGCTCACCGCCGAGCTCCTACGAGCAGTACTTC. The variable domain in full, completed from reference TRBV18 and TRBJ2-7, reads NAGVMQNPRHLVRRRGQEARLRCSPMKGHSHVYWYRQLPEEGLKFMVYLQKENIIDESGMPKERFSAEFPKEGPSILRIQQVVRGDSAAYFCASSPPSSYEQYFGPGTRLTVT.

The J gene is TRBJ1-5, the V gene TRBV29-1; D may be TRBD1 (5 bases). The CDR3 has 14 residues. The germline V gene encodes CDR1 SQVTM and CDR2 ANQGSEA. The V end was cut by 4 bases, the J end by 4 bases, with 14 bases between. The CDR3 sequence is CSVAGGIGNQPQHF. The CDR3 nucleotides read TGCAGCGTTGCCGGGGGGATTGGAAATCAGCCCCAGCATTTT.

V is TRBV19 and J is TRBJ1-2; 9 nucleotides agree with TRBD1. The CDR3 runs 16 residues. The V gene's germline CDR1 is LNHDA and CDR2 SQIVND (reference sequence). V lost 7 bases and J lost 4; bases outside the gene matches: 13. CDR3 protein: CASKDPAGQGIYGYTF. The CDR3 DNA follows: TGTGCCAGTAAGGATCCGGCGGGACAGGGAATCTATGGCTACACCTTC.

The V gene is TRBV6-6, the J gene TRBJ2-7; D is perhaps TRBD1 (6 bases). Trimming took off 2 bases at V and 6 bases at J, with 11 bases between the two ends. The CDR3 sequence is 13 residues long. CDR1 and CDR2 (germline): MNHNY, SVGAGI (reference sequence). The CDR3 reads CASSYLDSGEQYF. In nucleotides, the CDR3 is TGTGCCAGCAGTTACCTGGACAGTGGCGAGCAGTACTTC.

J is TRBJ2-2 and V is TRBV29-1; D possibly corresponds to TRBD1 (5 bases). V was trimmed by 6 bases and J by 5 bases, leaving 13 bases between them. Germline assignment: CDR1 SQVTM and CDR2 ANQGSEA. CDR3 length: 13 residues. The CDR3 DNA is TGCAGCGTGGGCCCCCAGGGAACCGGGGAGCTGTTTTTT. Protein product: CSVGPQGTGELFF.

J is TRBJ2-7 and V is TRBV7-2; 9 nucleotides line up with TRBD1. V shed 5 bases and J 2 bases; nucleotides not matched to a gene: 13. The CDR3 is 17 amino acids. The germline gives CDR1 SGHTA, CDR2 FQGNSA. CDR3 coding DNA: TGTGCCAGCAGCAAGCACGAGGACAGGGGACTCCCCTACGAGCAGTACTTC. It codes for CASSKHEDRGLPYEQYF.

The CDR3 DNA is TGTGCCAGTAGTATTGCGGTCTCTGGAAACACCATATATTTT. Its translation: CASSIAVSGNTIYF. This chain links TRBV19 with TRBJ1-3; D gene uncertain. Looked up from germline, CDR1 is LNHDA and CDR2 is SQIVND (reference sequence). This CDR3 has 14 residues. V was pared by 3 bases and J by 0 bases, with 6 bases between.

This clone was counted a single time. The rearrangement joins TRBV19 to TRBJ2-7; 8 bases fit TRBD1. J gave up 3 bases and V 9 bases, and 7 bases lay outside the gene matches. Per the germline V gene, CDR1 is LNHDA and CDR2 is SQIVND (reference sequence). The length of the CDR3 is 13 residues. CDR3 coding DNA: TGTGCCAGCGCCGGGACAGGCCTCTACGAGCAGTACTTC. It specifies CASAGTGLYEQYF. The full variable domain, in which reference TRBV19 and TRBJ2-7 provide the parts outside the CDR3, is DGGITQSPKYLFRKEGQNVTLSCEQNLNHDAMYWYRQDPGQGLRLIYYSQIVNDFQKGDIAEGYSVSREKKESFPLTVTSAQKNPTAFYLCASAGTGLYEQYFGPGTRLTVT.

The chain couples TRBV11-2 to TRBJ2-7, with 9 bases that match TRBD1. Losses at the gene ends were 8 bases for V and 4 bases for J; bases not matched to a gene: 9. The CDR3 has 14 residues. Per the germline V gene, CDR1 is SGHAT and CDR2 is FQNNGV. CDR3 amino acids: CASRGQGSVYEQYF. The DNA of the CDR3 is TGTGCCAGCCGCGGACAGGGGTCTGTGTACGAGCAGTACTTC. Together with reference TRBV11-2 and TRBJ2-7, the CDR3 gives the full variable domain: EAGVAQSPRYKIIEKRQSVAFWCNPISGHATLYWYQQILGQGPKLLIQFQNNGVVDDSQLPKDRFSAERLKGVDSTLKIQPAKLEDSAVYLCASRGQGSVYEQYFGPGTRLTVT.

The chain couples TRBV10-3 to TRBJ1-3, with a weak D call TRBD1 (5 bases). The germline V and J ends were trimmed by 5 bases and 0 bases, with 17 bases remaining between them. The CDR3 covers 17 residues. Germline V gives CDR1 ENHRY, CDR2 SYGVKD. For the CDR3, the DNA is TGTGCCATCAGTCCTTGGGGGGGGGTACGCTCTGGAAACACCATATATTTT. Its translation: CAISPWGGVRSGNTIYF.

This clone occurred once. The chain recombines TRBV6-5 with TRBJ1-1; 7 bases align to TRBD1. The CDR3 length is 13 residues. Trimming at V came to 5 bases and at J to 7 bases, leaving 7 bases not matched to a gene. Germline loops: CDR1 MNHEY, CDR2 SVGAGI. DNA of the CDR3: TGTGCCAGCAGTCACGACAGGGATGGTGAAGCTTTCTTT. Its protein product is CASSHDRDGEAFF.

This clone was picked up a small number of times. The chain carries TRBV9 and TRBJ1-2, with D maybe TRBD1 (6 bases). The CDR3 totals 14 residues. V was pared by 0 bases and J by 8 bases, with 14 bases between. CDR1 and CDR2 from the germline V gene are SGDLS and YYNGEE. The CDR3 reads CASSVGDTSGGYTF. The CDR3 DNA is TGTGCCAGCAGCGTAGGGGACACCTCAGGGGGCTACACCTTC.

This clone was found a few times. The chain employs TRBV24-1 and TRBJ2-1; 9 bases line up with TRBD1. The CDR3 spans 16 residues. Germline V gene data show CDR1 as KGHDR and CDR2 as SFDVKD. J was trimmed by 8 bases and V by 4 bases; bases with no gene match: 11. CDR3 residues: CATSDRLTGGGDEQFF. In nucleotides, the CDR3 is TGTGCCACCAGTGACCGATTGACAGGGGGAGGTGATGAGCAGTTCTTC.

This clone occurred a few times. The chain employs TRBV11-3 and TRBJ2-3; D is possibly TRBD2 (5 bases). Germline V gene sequence: CDR1 SGHNT, CDR2 YENEEA. V shed 5 bases and J shed 8 bases, with 17 bases lying between them. This CDR3 is built from 14 residues. CDR3 protein: CASSLPPEGLTQYF. The CDR3 DNA sequence: TGTGCCAGCAGCCTCCCTCCCGAGGGTCTTACGCAGTATTTT.

The chain is built from TRBV23-1 and TRBJ1-5, with D possibly matching TRBD1 (6 bases). TRBV23-1 is recorded as an ORF, its role being uncertain. The V gene lost 6 bases and the J gene lost 3 bases, with 15 bases spanning the gap. The CDR3 sequence is 15 residues long. The CDR3 DNA reads as TGCGCCAGCAGAATAAACCGGGACAACAATCAGCCCCAGCATTTT. Translating gives CASRINRDNNQPQHF.

The count of this clone is one. The CDR3 spells CASSPGRGQRPQHF. Here the CDR3 DNA reads TGTGCCAGTAGTCCTGGAAGGGGACAACGGCCCCAGCATTTT. The chain combines TRBV19 with TRBJ1-5; a possible D gene is TRBD1 (6 bases). The CDR3 length is 14 residues. Trimming stripped 5 bases from V and 9 bases from J, with 17 bases between. The V gene's germline CDR1 is LNHDA and CDR2 SQIVND (reference sequence).

The V call is TRBV6-5, the J call TRBJ2-1; 7 bases are a match to TRBD2. V lost 5 bases and J lost 5; bases outside the gene matches: 3. Per germline, CDR1 MNHEY and CDR2 SVGAGI. There are 13 residues in the CDR3. This CDR3 is CASSLGTNNEQFF. The CDR3 nucleotides read TGTGCCAGCAGTCTCGGGACTAACAATGAGCAGTTCTTC.

The chain's CDR3 is CASSLGVDEKLFF. The CDR3 region has the DNA TGTGCCAGCAGCTTGGGAGTAGATGAAAAACTGTTTTTT. The V call is TRBV5-5, the J call TRBJ1-4, with unresolved D. The germline V and J ends were trimmed by 0 bases and 6 bases, with 6 bases remaining between them. The CDR3 runs to 13 residues. The germline gives CDR1 SGHKS, CDR2 YYEKEE (reference sequence). The full variable domain, in which reference TRBV5-5 and TRBJ1-4 provide the parts outside the CDR3, is DAGVTQSPTHLIKTRGQQVTLRCSPISGHKSVSWYQQVLGQGPQFIFQYYEKEERGRGNFPDRFSARQFPNYSSELNVNALLLGDSALYLCASSLGVDEKLFFGSGTQLSVL.

The chain couples TRBV7-6 to TRBJ2-5; D might be TRBD2 (5 bases). Germline V gene sequence: CDR1 SGHVS, CDR2 FNYEAQ. The length of the CDR3 is 14 residues. Trimming removed 1 base at V and 4 bases at J, with 10 bases between. CDR3 bases: TGTGCCAGCAGCTTAGGAGCGGTGGGAGAGACCCAGTACTTC. Its protein product is CASSLGAVGETQYF.

The V call is TRBV4-1, the J call TRBJ2-2, with TRBD1 matching over 7 bases. The germline CDR1 and CDR2 sequences are MGHRA and YSYEKL. The length of the CDR3 is 18 residues. With V trimmed by 0 bases and J by 4 bases, 11 bases remained unmatched. The CDR3 is CASSQDSGQGVVTGELFF. CDR3 sequence (DNA): TGCGCCAGCAGCCAAGATTCCGGGCAGGGGGTTGTCACCGGGGAGCTGTTTTTT.

This chain connects TRBV7-9 to TRBJ1-2; perhaps TRBD1 as D (5 bases). Trimming removed 9 bases at V and 6 bases at J, with 14 bases between. Germline values: CDR1 SEHNR, CDR2 FQNEAQ (reference sequence). CDR3 size: 12 residues. The CDR3 DNA reads as TGTGCCAGTGGGAGGGGAAATGATGGCTACACCTTC. Translating it yields CASGRGNDGYTF.

This chain uses TRBV5-1 with TRBJ2-5; tentative D call: TRBD2 (5 bases). The germline gives CDR1 SGHRS, CDR2 YFSETQ. The ends were cut back, 3 bases at V and 5 bases at J, with 11 bases in the middle. The CDR3 totals 13 residues. Written as DNA, the CDR3 is TGCGCCAGCAGCTCGGGGTCTGCTGAGACCCAGTACTTC. This translates into CASSSGSAETQYF.

V is TRBV7-2 and J is TRBJ2-3; 11 bases align to TRBD2. Germline V gives CDR1 SGHTA, CDR2 FQGNSA. This CDR3 region has 14 residues. V dropped 6 bases and J dropped 4; count of bases not matched to a gene: 3. CDR3 in amino acids: CASRIAGGSDTQYF. In DNA form, the CDR3 reads TGTGCCAGCAGGATAGCGGGGGGGTCAGATACGCAGTATTTT.

The chain combines TRBV9 with TRBJ2-5; 14 bases agree with TRBD2. Germline values: CDR1 SGDLS, CDR2 YYNGEE. V was clipped by 3 bases and J by 4 bases; unmatched bases: 5. The CDR3 extends over 16 amino acids. CDR3 sequence: CASSAFGTSGGETQYF. CDR3 DNA sequence: TGTGCCAGCAGCGCCTTCGGGACTAGCGGGGGAGAGACCCAGTACTTC.

The chain employs TRBV15 and TRBJ2-6, with D possibly TRBD2 on 6 matching bases. The germline V gene encodes CDR1 LNHNV and CDR2 YYDKDF (reference sequence). V lost 3 bases and J 0 bases, leaving 15 bases between the germline ends. The CDR3 sequence is 18 residues long. The CDR3, as DNA: TGTGCCACCAGCAGGGAGGGGTTCTACCTCTCTGGGGCCAACGTCCTGACTTTC. This sequence encodes CATSREGFYLSGANVLTF.

The chain recombines TRBV5-1 with TRBJ1-2, with unresolved D. Germline V lookup: CDR1 SGHRS, CDR2 YFSETQ. V was pared by 1 base and J by 2 bases, with 9 bases between. CDR3 length: 14 amino acids. This chain's CDR3 is CASSLIQMNYGYTF. The CDR3 DNA reads as TGCGCCAGCAGCTTGATACAGATGAACTATGGCTACACCTTC.

The CDR3 region is CASSSTGANGYTF. Here the CDR3 DNA reads TGCGCCAGCAGCTCGACAGGGGCCAATGGCTACACCTTC. The chain uses TRBV5-1 and TRBJ1-2, with 8 bases identical to TRBD1. V was clipped by 3 bases and J by 6 bases; unmatched bases: 4. Germline V gene data show CDR1 as SGHRS and CDR2 as YFSETQ. The CDR3 totals 13 residues. The full variable domain, completed using reference TRBV5-1 and TRBJ1-2, is KAGVTQTPRYLIKTRGQQVTLSCSPISGHRSVSWYQQTPGQGLQFLFEYFSETQRNKGNFPGRFSGRQFSNSRSEMNVSTLELGDSALYLCASSSTGANGYTFGSGTRLTVV.